These 29 T cell receptor beta chains were all obtained from the same sample, sequenced in a study of T cell changes during pregnancy in multiple sclerosis. Sequencing was performed with immunoSEQ multiplex PCR; in TCRdb, only in-frame clones are kept and a portion is missing. The table has tens of thousands of clones, around 92% seen once. Material: peripheral blood, obtained after pregnancy. Receptors were obtained from a female donor in good health, enrolled as a control in a pregnancy study.

This clone was observed a single time. The gene calls are TRBV15 and TRBJ1-3; D is uncertain. In germline, CDR1 is LNHNV, CDR2 YYDKDF (reference sequence). V was cut by 1 base and J by 0 bases, with 4 bases left in between. The CDR3 length is 14 residues. The CDR3 here is CATSRAGSGNTIYF. The CDR3 nucleotides read TGTGCCACCAGCAGAGCAGGCTCTGGAAACACCATATATTTT.

The rearrangement uses TRBV7-9 and TRBJ1-5, with TRBD1 matching over 8 bases. The CDR3 length is 16 residues. Germline V gene lookup returns CDR1 SEHNR and CDR2 FQNEAQ (reference sequence). Trimming removed 5 bases from V and 3 bases from J; junction bases left unmatched: 9. CDR3 bases: TGTGCCAGCAGCCCGCCTACGGGACAGGCCAATCAGCCCCAGCATTTT. Translation gives CASSPPTGQANQPQHF. The variable domain in full, with the rest retrieved from reference TRBV7-9 and TRBJ1-5, is DTGVSQNPRHKITKRGQNVTFRCDPISEHNRLYWYRQTLGQGPEFLTYFQNEAQLEKSRLLSDRFSAERPKGSFSTLEIQRTEQGDSAMYLCASSPPTGQANQPQHFGDGTRLSIL.

The chain is built from TRBV30 and TRBJ2-7, with 8 bases fitting TRBD2. Germline CDR1 is GTSNPN and CDR2 is SVGIG (reference sequence). With 3 bases clipped from V and 2 bases from J, the junction kept 3 bases outside the gene matches. This CDR3 is built from 13 residues. The CDR3 DNA reads TGTGCCTGGAGCAGGCGGGGGGCCTACGAGCAGTACTTC. Protein sequence: CAWSRRGAYEQYF.

This clone was recorded once. CDR3 protein: CASSPGLAGALDTQYF. CDR3 coding DNA: TGTGCCAGCAGTCCGGGACTAGCGGGGGCTTTGGATACGCAGTATTTT. The rearrangement links TRBV7-8 to TRBJ2-3; 14 bases line up with TRBD2. The germline CDR1 and CDR2 sequences are SGHVS and FQNEAQ. The V and J ends lost 6 bases and 6 bases, in that order; junction bases with no gene match: 8. This CDR3 contains 16 residues.

The genes are TRBV11-2 and TRBJ1-1; D is undetermined. Trimming stripped 4 bases from V and 6 bases from J, with 15 bases between. CDR1 is SGHAT and CDR2 is FQNNGV in the germline V gene. CDR3 size: 14 residues. The CDR3 loop is CASSSSGVLPEAFF. The CDR3 nucleotides read TGTGCCAGCAGCTCCTCCGGAGTCCTTCCTGAAGCTTTCTTT.

The J gene is TRBJ1-4, the V gene TRBV5-5; tentatively, D is TRBD1 (6 bases). The CDR3 spans 17 residues. Trimming stripped 6 bases from V and 2 bases from J, with 20 bases between. Germline values: CDR1 SGHKS, CDR2 YYEKEE (reference sequence). CDR3 coding DNA: TGTGCCAGCACCCCGGGGGGGGGCACTTCGACTAATGAAAAACTGTTTTTT. It encodes CASTPGGGTSTNEKLFF.

This sequence joins TRBV7-9 and TRBJ1-2, with D hard to call. Germline-derived CDR1 and CDR2 are SEHNR and FQNEAQ (reference sequence). The CDR3 is 12 residues long. V gave up 5 bases and J gave up 9 bases, with 13 bases separating them. The CDR3 protein is CASSHMTRSYTF. The DNA for the CDR3 is TGTGCCAGCAGCCACATGACAAGGAGCTACACCTTC.

This clone was seen only a few times. This chain connects TRBV30 to TRBJ1-2; a possible D gene is TRBD1 (6 bases). Germline CDR1 and CDR2: GTSNPN and SVGIG (reference sequence). The CDR3 extends over 13 amino acids. V lost 4 bases and J 8 bases, leaving 17 bases between the germline ends. For the CDR3, the DNA is TGTGCCTGGACCTCTACCAGGGGATCCGGCTACACCTTC. It encodes CAWTSTRGSGYTF.

This chain connects TRBV6-6 to TRBJ1-2, with D hard to call. The CDR3 length is 16 residues. Germline V CDR1 and CDR2: MNHNY, SVGAGI (reference sequence). With 0 bases removed from V and 4 bases from J, the gap between germline ends came to 15 bases. CDR3 loop: CASSYSGDFPRYGYTF. The CDR3 region has the DNA TGTGCCAGCAGTTACTCGGGCGATTTCCCCCGCTATGGCTACACCTTC.

There are a few counts of this clone. This rearrangement joins TRBV5-6 to TRBJ1-5, with 9 bases matching TRBD1. Losses at the gene ends were 0 bases for V and 3 bases for J; bases not matched to a gene: 4. Looked up from germline, CDR1 is SGHDT and CDR2 is YYEEEE. The CDR3 totals 16 residues. Here the CDR3 DNA reads TGTGCCAGCAGCTTGGGGACAGGGGTTTTCAATCAGCCCCAGCATTTT. It yields the protein CASSLGTGVFNQPQHF.

The CDR3 region has the DNA TGTGCCAGCAGCCCGTACAGGGCAGGCTATGGCTACACCTTC. It yields the protein CASSPYRAGYGYTF. V gene TRBV7-2 combines with J gene TRBJ1-2, with D possibly being TRBD1 (6 bases). The CDR3 sequence is 14 residues long. Germline V gene data show CDR1 as SGHTA and CDR2 as FQGNSA. V was trimmed by 5 bases and J by 4 bases, leaving 14 bases between them.

V is TRBV10-3 and J is TRBJ1-2; D is unresolved. The CDR3 is 14 residues long. Germline CDR1 and CDR2: ENHRY and SYGVKD. V was shortened by 2 bases and J by 7 bases, with 14 bases between the two germline ends. In nucleotides, the CDR3 is TGTGCCATCAGTGAGAGAACGGGGTGGGTTGGCTACACCTTC. Protein product: CAISERTGWVGYTF.

V is TRBV7-2 and J is TRBJ1-4, with 9 bases identical to TRBD1. Looked up from germline, CDR1 is SGHTA and CDR2 is FQGNSA. The trim removed 4 bases at V and 7 bases at J, leaving 7 bases unmatched. The CDR3 is 15 amino acids. The CDR3 nucleotides are TGTGCCAGCAGCTCACAGGGGGCGTTTGGTGAAAAACTGTTTTTT. Protein: CASSSQGAFGEKLFF.

This clone was observed a single time. The chain uses TRBV7-8 and TRBJ1-5; no firm D call. Trimming took off 5 bases at V and 4 bases at J, with 12 bases between the two ends. CDR1 SGHVS and CDR2 FQNEAQ come from the germline V gene. CDR3 length equals 14 residues. The CDR3 reads CASSPTTENQPQHF. CDR3 sequence (DNA): TGTGCCAGCAGCCCAACGACGGAGAATCAGCCCCAGCATTTT.

This clone was recorded once. V gene TRBV18 combines with J gene TRBJ2-1; weak D call: TRBD1 (5 bases). From germline, CDR1 is KGHSH and CDR2 LQKENI. V lost 1 base, J lost 3 bases, and 10 bases lay in between. The CDR3 is 15 residues long. Here the CDR3 reads CASSPQGSGYNEQFF. The CDR3 bases are TGTGCCAGCTCACCACAGGGGTCAGGCTACAATGAGCAGTTCTTC.

The chain is built from TRBV7-8 and TRBJ1-5; D is ambiguous. In germline, CDR1 is SGHVS, CDR2 FQNEAQ. The CDR3 covers 15 residues. Trimming took off 1 base at V and 2 bases at J, with 9 bases between the two ends. The CDR3 loop is CASSLERSRNQPQHF. The CDR3 DNA follows: TGTGCCAGCAGCTTAGAACGCAGTCGCAATCAGCCCCAGCATTTT.

This clone rates as medium-sized. This chain joins TRBV6-1 and TRBJ2-6; D remains unclear. Germline lookup yields CDR1 MNHNS and CDR2 SASEGT. V lost 2 bases to trimming and J lost 0 bases, with 2 bases between them. The CDR3 extends over 14 amino acids. DNA for the CDR3: TGTGCCAGCAGTGAACTCTCTGGGGCCAACGTCCTGACTTTC. This gives the protein CASSELSGANVLTF.

The chain employs TRBV7-9 and TRBJ1-1; a weak D match, TRBD1 (5 bases). CDR1 is SEHNR and CDR2 is FQNEAQ in the germline V gene (reference sequence). V dropped 1 base and J dropped 4 bases, with 13 bases sitting between them. This CDR3 has 15 residues. In DNA, the CDR3 is TGTGCCAGCAGCTTAGATTATGGCAGGGTCACTGAAGCTTTCTTT. It codes for CASSLDYGRVTEAFF. Full variable domain (missing parts from reference TRBV7-9 and TRBJ1-1): DTGVSQNPRHKITKRGQNVTFRCDPISEHNRLYWYRQTLGQGPEFLTYFQNEAQLEKSRLLSDRFSAERPKGSFSTLEIQRTEQGDSAMYLCASSLDYGRVTEAFFGQGTRLTVV.

V usage is TRBV7-8 and J usage is TRBJ2-1, with D possibly matching TRBD1 (6 bases). The V and J ends lost 5 bases and 9 bases respectively, with 14 bases between them. CDR1 is SGHVS, CDR2 FQNEAQ, per germline. CDR3 size: 13 residues. The CDR3 sequence: CASSRNREGEQFF. The DNA for the CDR3 is TGTGCCAGCAGCAGGAACAGGGAAGGTGAGCAGTTCTTC.

By share, this clone ranks as medium-sized. The chain is built from TRBV11-3 and TRBJ2-1; possible D gene TRBD1, 7 bases. The CDR3 has 14 amino acids. V was clipped by 9 bases and J by 3 bases, with 15 bases between them. From germline, CDR1 is SGHNT and CDR2 YENEEA. CDR3 DNA sequence: TGTGCCAGTTCAACCAGGGGGGTCTACAATGAGCAGTTCTTC. This codes for CASSTRGVYNEQFF.

V gene TRBV19 combines with J gene TRBJ2-7, with D hard to call. CDR3 length: 16 residues. The germline V gene has CDR1 LNHDA and CDR2 SQIVND (reference sequence). Trimming removed 6 bases from V and 3 bases from J, with 21 bases in between. The CDR3 bases are TGTGCCAGTAGCGCGGATGGAGTAAAGGCCGACTACGAGCAGTACTTC. This encodes CASSADGVKADYEQYF. Drawing the rest from reference TRBV19 and TRBJ2-7, the complete variable domain is DGGITQSPKYLFRKEGQNVTLSCEQNLNHDAMYWYRQDPGQGLRLIYYSQIVNDFQKGDIAEGYSVSREKKESFPLTVTSAQKNPTAFYLCASSADGVKADYEQYFGPGTRLTVT.

This clone was recorded once. The CDR3 here is CASKTDTRSGNTIYF. CDR3 sequence (DNA): TGTGCCAGCAAAACGGACACTCGCTCTGGAAACACCATATATTTT. J is TRBJ1-3 and V is TRBV6-5; tentative D call: TRBD1 (5 bases). The germline gives CDR1 MNHEY, CDR2 SVGAGI. V lost 7 bases to trimming and J lost 0 bases, with 13 bases between them. This CDR3 is 15 amino acids long.

This rearrangement joins TRBV19 to TRBJ2-7, with D possibly matching TRBD2 (6 bases). V was cut by 0 bases and J by 3 bases, with 15 bases left in between. CDR1 is LNHDA and CDR2 is SQIVND in the germline V gene (reference sequence). The CDR3 is 16 amino acids. CDR3 nucleotide sequence: TGTGCCAGTAGTATAGACGCAGGAGGGGACCGCTACGAGCAGTACTTC. This sequence encodes CASSIDAGGDRYEQYF. Full variable domain (missing parts from reference TRBV19 and TRBJ2-7): DGGITQSPKYLFRKEGQNVTLSCEQNLNHDAMYWYRQDPGQGLRLIYYSQIVNDFQKGDIAEGYSVSREKKESFPLTVTSAQKNPTAFYLCASSIDAGGDRYEQYFGPGTRLTVT.

V and J are TRBV7-2 and TRBJ1-2, with no clear D. Between the trimmed V and J ends, which lost 4 bases and 2 bases, there was a span of 11 bases. The germline V gene encodes CDR1 SGHTA and CDR2 FQGNSA. The CDR3 length is 14 residues. The CDR3 nucleotides read TGTGCCAGCAGCTCCGGCGGGGTGAACTATGGCTACACCTTC. Protein sequence: CASSSGGVNYGYTF.

This clone was detected only a few times. The CDR3 protein is CASSDRDRVFYTF. Written as DNA, the CDR3 is TGTGCCAGCAGTGACCGGGACAGGGTCTTCTACACCTTC. V usage is TRBV6-5 and J usage is TRBJ1-2; 9 bases map to TRBD1. V lost 5 bases to trimming and J lost 10 bases; unmatched junction nucleotides: 8. The germline CDR1 and CDR2 sequences are MNHEY and SVGAGI. CDR3 length: 13 amino acids.

The V call is TRBV5-1, the J call TRBJ1-6, with D hard to call. Trimming removed 4 bases from V and 6 bases from J, with 11 bases in between. This CDR3 has 14 residues. Germline CDR1 reads SGHRS; CDR2 reads YFSETQ. The CDR3 region is CASSPRSGNSPLHF. CDR3 in DNA: TGCGCCAGCAGCCCCCGTTCCGGTAATTCACCCCTCCACTTT. The full variable domain, in which reference TRBV5-1 and TRBJ1-6 provide the parts outside the CDR3, is KAGVTQTPRYLIKTRGQQVTLSCSPISGHRSVSWYQQTPGQGLQFLFEYFSETQRNKGNFPGRFSGRQFSNSRSEMNVSTLELGDSALYLCASSPRSGNSPLHFGNGTRLTVT.

The rearrangement joins TRBV5-1 to TRBJ2-1; 10 nucleotides align to TRBD1. This CDR3 is built from 15 residues. Germline trimming cut 4 bases from V and 5 bases from J; bases unmatched to any gene: 6. Looked up from germline, CDR1 is SGHRS and CDR2 is YFSETQ. The CDR3 sequence: CASSGGQGLHNEQFF. CDR3 nucleotide sequence: TGCGCCAGCAGCGGGGGACAGGGGCTGCACAATGAGCAGTTCTTC.

The DNA of the CDR3 is TGTGCCTGGAGTCGCCTAAGCGGGGCTAACACCGGGGAGCTGTTTTTT. This codes for CAWSRLSGANTGELFF. This chain uses TRBV30 with TRBJ2-2; 7 bases align to TRBD2. The length of the CDR3 is 16 residues. With 2 bases clipped from V and 2 bases from J, the junction kept 8 bases outside the gene matches. Germline V CDR1 and CDR2: GTSNPN, SVGIG (reference sequence).

This clone was found a few times. V and J are TRBV29-1 and TRBJ1-1, with 9 nucleotides matching TRBD1. Germline values: CDR1 SQVTM, CDR2 ANQGSEA. This CDR3 region has 14 residues. The V gene end was trimmed by 7 bases and the J gene end by 0 bases; junction bases not matched to a gene: 6. As DNA, the CDR3 is TGCAGCGCCAAACAGGGGGCACTGAACACTGAAGCTTTCTTT. This gives the protein CSAKQGALNTEAFF.